A single sample gave rise to the 17 T cell receptor beta chains below, sequenced in a study of blood T cell repertoires in COVID-19. Sequencing used immunoSEQ multiplex PCR; TCRdb keeps in-frame clones, though not all of them. The sample gives tens of thousands of clones, 75% to 95% of which show up once; more than 4% is in the top ten. Source material: peripheral blood. The receptor set was obtained from a human donor in a cohort sampled during active COVID-19.

This chain joins TRBV5-1 and TRBJ2-6, with a tentative D call TRBD2 (5 bases). V gave up 2 bases and J gave up 0 bases, with 15 bases separating them. Germline assignment: CDR1 SGHRS and CDR2 YFSETQ. The CDR3 spans 18 residues. The CDR3 protein is CASSLGPLGASGANVLTF. The CDR3 DNA reads TGCGCCAGCAGCTTAGGGCCCTTGGGAGCCTCTGGGGCCAACGTCCTGACTTTC. Full variable domain (missing parts from reference TRBV5-1 and TRBJ2-6): KAGVTQTPRYLIKTRGQQVTLSCSPISGHRSVSWYQQTPGQGLQFLFEYFSETQRNKGNFPGRFSGRQFSNSRSEMNVSTLELGDSALYLCASSLGPLGASGANVLTFGAGSRLTVL.

This rearrangement joins TRBV6-4 to TRBJ1-4; D may be TRBD1 (5 bases). This CDR3 is 13 amino acids long. Trimming removed 3 bases at V and 7 bases at J, with 9 bases between. Germline assignment: CDR1 MRHNA and CDR2 SNTAGT. The CDR3 DNA reads as TGTGCCAGCAGTGAGCACGGGGGTGAAAAACTGTTTTTT. It is translated as CASSEHGGEKLFF.

This chain uses TRBV28 with TRBJ1-1, with D perhaps matching TRBD1 (6 bases). The CDR3 sequence is 16 residues long. Per germline, CDR1 MDHEN and CDR2 SYDVKM. Trimming shortened V by 5 bases and J by 7 bases, and 23 bases separated the two germline ends. CDR3 loop: CASSTREQGGRGEAFF. As DNA, the CDR3 is TGTGCCAGCAGTACCCGGGAACAGGGTGGGCGAGGTGAAGCTTTCTTT.

This chain links TRBV2 with TRBJ2-7; 11 nucleotides line up with TRBD2. There are 15 residues in the CDR3. Germline values: CDR1 SNHLY, CDR2 FYNNEI. J gave up 3 bases and V 7 bases, and 8 bases lay outside the gene matches. CDR3 region: CASTHVGTSGYEQYF. Here the CDR3 DNA reads TGTGCCAGCACCCATGTAGGGACTAGCGGCTACGAGCAGTACTTC.

J is TRBJ2-7 and V is TRBV2, with TRBD2 identical over 11 bases. This CDR3 region has 15 residues. The germline V gene has CDR1 SNHLY and CDR2 FYNNEI. V shed 4 bases and J 1 base; nucleotides not matched to a gene: 3. In nucleotides, the CDR3 is TGTGCCAGCAGTGCGACTAGCGGGGAATCCTACGAGCAGTACTTC. This translates into CASSATSGESYEQYF.

The chain employs TRBV28 and TRBJ2-1; a weak D match, TRBD2 (6 bases). Trimming removed 11 bases at V and 6 bases at J, with 11 bases between. The germline V gene encodes CDR1 MDHEN and CDR2 SYDVKM. This CDR3 has 11 amino acids. CDR3 nucleotide sequence: TGTGCCGCAAGGGACTTCAATGAGCAGTTCTTC. This gives the protein CAARDFNEQFF.

This chain uses TRBV30 with TRBJ1-2; tentatively, D is TRBD1 (5 bases). Germline loops: CDR1 GTSNPN, CDR2 SVGIG (reference sequence). Trimming left V 5 bases short and J 4 bases short, with 11 bases between. The CDR3 runs to 12 residues. The CDR3 here is CAWGTDFYGYTF. CDR3 sequence (DNA): TGTGCCTGGGGGACTGACTTCTATGGCTACACCTTC.

This chain links TRBV7-2 with TRBJ2-7; 11 bases are shared with TRBD2. V lost 5 bases and J lost 7; bases outside the gene matches: 13. The CDR3 is 16 residues long. Germline CDR1 is SGHTA and CDR2 is FQGNSA. The CDR3 DNA reads as TGTGCCAGCAGCCCCCCGGGACTAGCGGCGGGTCTGGAGCAGTACTTC. This sequence encodes CASSPPGLAAGLEQYF.

V gene TRBV25-1 combines with J gene TRBJ2-7; 7 bases map to TRBD1. The CDR3 is 13 residues long. The V gene's germline CDR1 is MGHDK and CDR2 SYGVNS. V lost 3 bases to trimming and J lost 3 bases; unmatched junction nucleotides: 2. For the CDR3, the DNA is TGTGCCAGCAGTGACGGGACAGACTACGAGCAGTACTTC. It translates to CASSDGTDYEQYF.

The CDR3 bases are TGTGCCAGCAGCTTCGAGACAGGGGACGCCGAAGCTTTCTTT. Its translation: CASSFETGDAEAFF. This chain joins TRBV7-8 and TRBJ1-1; 8 bases agree with TRBD1. Trimming took 3 bases from V and 8 from J; bases not matched to a gene: 8. CDR1 and CDR2 from the germline V gene are SGHVS and FQNEAQ. This CDR3 has 14 amino acids.

The chain recombines TRBV11-2 with TRBJ1-2, with 7 positions matching TRBD1. The CDR3 contains 15 residues. Losses at the gene ends were 0 bases for V and 3 bases for J; bases not matched to a gene: 4. The germline V gene encodes CDR1 SGHAT and CDR2 FQNNGV. Here the CDR3 reads CASSLDRQGYYGYTF. CDR3 nucleotide sequence: TGTGCCAGCAGCTTAGATAGACAGGGCTACTATGGCTACACCTTC.

J is TRBJ2-2 and V is TRBV19, with 10 positions matching TRBD1. Germline V CDR1 and CDR2: LNHDA, SQIVND (reference sequence). V trimming: 5 bases; J trimming: 10 bases; junction bases outside the gene matches: 19. This CDR3 has 18 residues. The CDR3: CASSAKPGQGRWVEELFF. The CDR3 DNA reads TGTGCCAGTAGTGCAAAACCGGGACAGGGGAGGTGGGTTGAGGAGCTGTTTTTT.

CDR3 amino acids: CASSPMASLAKNIQYF. The DNA of the CDR3 is TGTGCCAGCTCACCGATGGCTAGCCTGGCCAAAAACATTCAGTACTTC. The V and J genes are TRBV18 and TRBJ2-4; tentative D call: TRBD2 (5 bases). The CDR3 is 16 amino acids. CDR1 is KGHSH and CDR2 is LQKENI in the germline V gene. V was shortened by 3 bases and J by 1 base, with 13 bases between the two germline ends.

The chain is built from TRBV30 and TRBJ2-3; maybe TRBD1 (6 bases). Germline V lookup: CDR1 GTSNPN, CDR2 SVGIG (reference sequence). Trimming stripped 3 bases from V and 5 bases from J, with 15 bases between. This CDR3 is 14 amino acids long. CDR3 region: CAWRAGTLGDTQYF. The CDR3 DNA reads as TGTGCCTGGAGAGCCGGGACACTGGGAGATACGCAGTATTTT.

The chain uses TRBV21-1 and TRBJ1-2. TRBV21-1 is tagged as a pseudogene. There are 15 residues in the CDR3. CDR3 residues: CASAGGGTLNYGYTF. The CDR3 DNA is TGTGCCAGCGCCGGGGGGGGCACCCTTAACTATGGCTACACCTTC.

The chain has TRBV19 and TRBJ1-5; 10 bases agree with TRBD1. The trim removed 4 bases at V and 3 bases at J, leaving 3 bases unmatched. The CDR3 extends over 15 amino acids. Germline CDR1 LNHDA, CDR2 SQIVND (reference sequence). The CDR3 here is CASSRDRGVNQPQHF. CDR3 DNA: TGTGCCAGTAGTAGGGACAGGGGAGTCAATCAGCCCCAGCATTTT.

The gene calls are TRBV18 and TRBJ2-5; TRBD2 aligns across 12 bases. Germline trimming cut 0 bases from V and 4 bases from J; bases unmatched to any gene: 3. The CDR3 runs 16 residues. CDR1 KGHSH and CDR2 LQKENI come from the germline V gene. CDR3 amino acids: CASSPPELAGGETQYF. The DNA for the CDR3 is TGTGCCAGCTCACCACCCGAACTAGCGGGAGGAGAGACCCAGTACTTC.